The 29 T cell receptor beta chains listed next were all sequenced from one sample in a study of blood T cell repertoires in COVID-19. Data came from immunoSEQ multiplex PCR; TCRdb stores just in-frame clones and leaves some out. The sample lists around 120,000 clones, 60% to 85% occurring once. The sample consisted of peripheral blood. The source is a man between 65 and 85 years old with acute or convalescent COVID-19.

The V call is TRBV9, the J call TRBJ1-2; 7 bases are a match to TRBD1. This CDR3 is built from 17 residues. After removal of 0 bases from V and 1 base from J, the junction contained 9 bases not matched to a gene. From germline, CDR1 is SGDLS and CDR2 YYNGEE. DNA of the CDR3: TGTGCCAGCAGCGTAGAGGGCAGGGGGATAGGTAACTATGGCTACACCTTC. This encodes CASSVEGRGIGNYGYTF.

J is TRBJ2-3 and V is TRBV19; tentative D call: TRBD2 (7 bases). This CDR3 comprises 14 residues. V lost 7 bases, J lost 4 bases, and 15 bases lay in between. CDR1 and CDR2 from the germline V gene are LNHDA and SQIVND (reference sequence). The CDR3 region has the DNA TGTGCCAGTACCATGGGAGGGGGGCCAGATACGCAGTATTTT. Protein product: CASTMGGGPDTQYF.

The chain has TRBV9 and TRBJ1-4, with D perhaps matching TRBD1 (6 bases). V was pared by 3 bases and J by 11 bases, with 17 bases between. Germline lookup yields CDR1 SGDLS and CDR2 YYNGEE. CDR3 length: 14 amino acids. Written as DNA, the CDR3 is TGTGCCAGCAGCGGTCGGACAGCGAGTGGGAAACTGTTTTTT. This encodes CASSGRTASGKLFF.

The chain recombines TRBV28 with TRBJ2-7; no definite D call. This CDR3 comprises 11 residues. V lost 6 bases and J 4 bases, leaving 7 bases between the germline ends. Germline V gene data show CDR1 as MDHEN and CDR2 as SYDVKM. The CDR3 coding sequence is TGTGCCAGCAGCCACATATACGAGCAGTACTTC. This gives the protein CASSHIYEQYF.

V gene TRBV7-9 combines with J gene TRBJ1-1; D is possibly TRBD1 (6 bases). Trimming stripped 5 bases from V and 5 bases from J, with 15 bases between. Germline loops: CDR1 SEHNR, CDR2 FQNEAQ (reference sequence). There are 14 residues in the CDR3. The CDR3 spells CASSVTGMGTEAFF. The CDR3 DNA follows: TGTGCCAGCAGCGTCACAGGGATGGGGACTGAAGCTTTCTTT. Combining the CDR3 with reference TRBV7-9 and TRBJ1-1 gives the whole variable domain DTGVSQNPRHKITKRGQNVTFRCDPISEHNRLYWYRQTLGQGPEFLTYFQNEAQLEKSRLLSDRFSAERPKGSFSTLEIQRTEQGDSAMYLCASSVTGMGTEAFFGQGTRLTVV.

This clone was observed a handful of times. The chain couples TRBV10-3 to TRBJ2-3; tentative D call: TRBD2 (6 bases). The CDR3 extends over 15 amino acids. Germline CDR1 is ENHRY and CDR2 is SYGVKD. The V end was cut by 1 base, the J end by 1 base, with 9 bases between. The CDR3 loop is CAISELVAGTDTQYF. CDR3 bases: TGTGCCATCAGTGAGTTAGTAGCGGGCACAGATACGCAGTATTTT.

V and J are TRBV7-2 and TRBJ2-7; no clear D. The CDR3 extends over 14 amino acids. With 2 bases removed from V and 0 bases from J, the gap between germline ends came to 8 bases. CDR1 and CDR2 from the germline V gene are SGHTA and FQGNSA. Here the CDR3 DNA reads TGTGCCAGCAGCTTACAAGTAGTCTCCTACGAGCAGTACTTC. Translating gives CASSLQVVSYEQYF. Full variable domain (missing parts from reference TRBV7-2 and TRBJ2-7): GAGVSQSPSNKVTEKGKDVELRCDPISGHTALYWYRQSLGQGLEFLIYFQGNSAPDKSGLPSDRFSAERTGGSVSTLTIQRTQQEDSAVYLCASSLQVVSYEQYFGPGTRLTVT.

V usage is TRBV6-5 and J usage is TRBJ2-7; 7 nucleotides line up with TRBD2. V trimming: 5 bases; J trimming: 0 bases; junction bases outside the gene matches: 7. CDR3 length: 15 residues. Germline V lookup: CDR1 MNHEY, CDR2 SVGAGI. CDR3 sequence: CASSRPGTNSYEQYF. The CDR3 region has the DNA TGTGCCAGCAGTAGACCCGGGACTAACTCCTACGAGCAGTACTTC.

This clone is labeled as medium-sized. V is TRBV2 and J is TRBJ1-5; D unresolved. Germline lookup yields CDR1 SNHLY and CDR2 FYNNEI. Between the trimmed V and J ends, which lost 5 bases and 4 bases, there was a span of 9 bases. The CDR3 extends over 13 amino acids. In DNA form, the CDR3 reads TGTGCCAGCAGTCTTTGGGCGAATCAGCCCCAGCATTTT. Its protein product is CASSLWANQPQHF. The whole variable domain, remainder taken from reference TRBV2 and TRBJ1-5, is EPEVTQTPSHQVTQMGQEVILRCVPISNHLYFYWYRQILGQKVEFLVSFYNNEISEKSEIFDDQFSVERPDGSNFTLKIRSTKLEDSAMYFCASSLWANQPQHFGDGTRLSIL.

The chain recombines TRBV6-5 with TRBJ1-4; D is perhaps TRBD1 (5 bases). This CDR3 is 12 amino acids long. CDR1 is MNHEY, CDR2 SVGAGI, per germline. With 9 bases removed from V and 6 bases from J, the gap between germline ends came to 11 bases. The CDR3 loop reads CARIDSHEKLFF. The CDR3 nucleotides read TGTGCCAGGATAGACAGTCATGAAAAACTGTTTTTT.

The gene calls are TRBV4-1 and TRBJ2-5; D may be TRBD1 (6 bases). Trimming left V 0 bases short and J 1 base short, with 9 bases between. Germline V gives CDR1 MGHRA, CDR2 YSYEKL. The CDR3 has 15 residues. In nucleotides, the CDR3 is TGCGCCAGCAGCCAAGAGACAGGAGGCCAAGAGACCCAGTACTTC. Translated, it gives CASSQETGGQETQYF.

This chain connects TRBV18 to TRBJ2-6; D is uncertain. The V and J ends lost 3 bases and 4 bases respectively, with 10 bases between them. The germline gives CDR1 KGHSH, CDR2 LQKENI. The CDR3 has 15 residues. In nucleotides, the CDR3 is TGTGCCAGCTCACCCCCCAGGTCGGGGGCCAACGTCCTGACTTTC. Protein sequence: CASSPPRSGANVLTF.

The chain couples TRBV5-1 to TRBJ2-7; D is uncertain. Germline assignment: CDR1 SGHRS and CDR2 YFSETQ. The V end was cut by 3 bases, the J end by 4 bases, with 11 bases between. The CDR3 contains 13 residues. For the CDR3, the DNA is TGCGCCAGCAGCTCGACGGGTCCTTACGAGCAGTACTTC. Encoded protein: CASSSTGPYEQYF.

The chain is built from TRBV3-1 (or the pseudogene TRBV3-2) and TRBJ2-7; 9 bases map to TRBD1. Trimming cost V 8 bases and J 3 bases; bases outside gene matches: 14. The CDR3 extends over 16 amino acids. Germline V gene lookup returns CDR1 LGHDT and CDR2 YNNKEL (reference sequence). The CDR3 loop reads CASVLCCRDRVYEQYF. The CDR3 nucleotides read TGTGCCAGCGTTCTCTGCTGCCGGGACAGGGTCTACGAGCAGTACTTC.

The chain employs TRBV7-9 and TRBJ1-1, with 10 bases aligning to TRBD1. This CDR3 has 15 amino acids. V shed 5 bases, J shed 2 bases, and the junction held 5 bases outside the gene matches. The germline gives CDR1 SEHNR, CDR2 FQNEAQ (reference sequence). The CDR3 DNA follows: TGTGCCAGCAGCCGGACAGGGGGTCTCAACACTGAAGCTTTCTTT. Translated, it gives CASSRTGGLNTEAFF.

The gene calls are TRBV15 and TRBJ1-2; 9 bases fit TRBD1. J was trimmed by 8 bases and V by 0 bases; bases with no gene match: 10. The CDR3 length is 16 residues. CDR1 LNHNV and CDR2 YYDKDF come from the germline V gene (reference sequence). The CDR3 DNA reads TGTGCCACCAGCAGAGAGGGGGCTGGGACAGGGCAGGGCTACACCTTC. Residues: CATSREGAGTGQGYTF.

The CDR3 bases are TGTGCCAGCAGCTTAAAGACAGGCTTTGCCGGGGAGCTGTTTTTT. Translating gives CASSLKTGFAGELFF. The chain is built from TRBV7-3 and TRBJ2-2; possible D gene TRBD1, 6 bases. Trimming took 1 base from V and 6 from J, leaving 12 bases between them. This CDR3 has 15 amino acids. Germline V gene data show CDR1 as SGHTA and CDR2 as FQGTGA.

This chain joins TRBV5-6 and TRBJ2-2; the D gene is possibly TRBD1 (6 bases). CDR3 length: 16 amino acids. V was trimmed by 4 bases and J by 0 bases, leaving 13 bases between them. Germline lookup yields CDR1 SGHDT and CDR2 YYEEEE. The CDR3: CASSTSGTPNTGELFF. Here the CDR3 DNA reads TGTGCCAGCAGCACCTCCGGGACACCGAACACCGGGGAGCTGTTTTTT.

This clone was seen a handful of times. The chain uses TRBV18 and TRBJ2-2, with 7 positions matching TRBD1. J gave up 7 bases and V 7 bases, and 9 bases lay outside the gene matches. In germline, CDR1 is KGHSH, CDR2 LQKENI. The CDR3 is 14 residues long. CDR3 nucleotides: TGTGCCAGCTACGAGACAGGGCAGGACGGGGAGCTGTTTTTT. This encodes CASYETGQDGELFF.

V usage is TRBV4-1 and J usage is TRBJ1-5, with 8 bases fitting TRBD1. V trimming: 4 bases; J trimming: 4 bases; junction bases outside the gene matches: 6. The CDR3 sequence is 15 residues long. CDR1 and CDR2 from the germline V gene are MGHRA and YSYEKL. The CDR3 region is CASSLLGTGNQPQHF. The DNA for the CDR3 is TGCGCCAGCAGCCTGCTGGGGACAGGAAATCAGCCCCAGCATTTT.

This chain's CDR3 is CASSSAGQIYEQYF. The CDR3 DNA follows: TGTGCCAGCAGTTCCGCGGGACAGATATACGAGCAGTACTTC. The chain combines TRBV7-2 with TRBJ2-7; tentatively, D is TRBD1 (7 bases). Per the germline V gene, CDR1 is SGHTA and CDR2 is FQGNSA. The V and J ends lost 6 bases and 4 bases respectively, with 16 bases between them. This CDR3 contains 14 residues.

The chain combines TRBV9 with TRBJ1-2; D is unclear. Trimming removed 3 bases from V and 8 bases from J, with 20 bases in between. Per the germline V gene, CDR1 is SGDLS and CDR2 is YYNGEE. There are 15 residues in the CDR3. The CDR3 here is CASSASTAEGRGYTF. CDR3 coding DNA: TGTGCCAGCAGCGCGTCGACTGCGGAAGGCCGGGGCTACACCTTC.

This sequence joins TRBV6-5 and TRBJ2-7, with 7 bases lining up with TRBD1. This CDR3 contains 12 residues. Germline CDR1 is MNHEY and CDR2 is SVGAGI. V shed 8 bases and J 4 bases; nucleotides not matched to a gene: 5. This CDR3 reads CASVQGRYEQYF. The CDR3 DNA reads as TGTGCCAGCGTACAGGGGCGGTACGAGCAGTACTTC.

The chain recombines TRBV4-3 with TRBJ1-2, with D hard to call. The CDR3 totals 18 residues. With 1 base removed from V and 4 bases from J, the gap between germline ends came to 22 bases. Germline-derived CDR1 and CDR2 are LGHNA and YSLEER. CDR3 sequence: CASSQGLSSGGVGYGYTF. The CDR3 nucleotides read TGCGCCAGCAGCCAAGGATTATCTTCGGGTGGCGTTGGCTATGGCTACACCTTC.

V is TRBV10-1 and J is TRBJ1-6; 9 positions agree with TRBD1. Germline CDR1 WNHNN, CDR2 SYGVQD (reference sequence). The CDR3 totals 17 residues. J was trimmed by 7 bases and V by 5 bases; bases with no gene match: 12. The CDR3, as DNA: TGCGCCAGCAGTCCTATGGACAGGGGTCGGCGAAATTCACCCCTCCACTTT. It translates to CASSPMDRGRRNSPLHF.

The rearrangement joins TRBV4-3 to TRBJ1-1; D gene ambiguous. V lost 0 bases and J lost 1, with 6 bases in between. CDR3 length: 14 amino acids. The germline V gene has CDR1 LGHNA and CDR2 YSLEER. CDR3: CASSQDFGNTEAFF. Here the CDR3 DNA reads TGCGCCAGCAGCCAAGATTTCGGGAACACTGAAGCTTTCTTT.

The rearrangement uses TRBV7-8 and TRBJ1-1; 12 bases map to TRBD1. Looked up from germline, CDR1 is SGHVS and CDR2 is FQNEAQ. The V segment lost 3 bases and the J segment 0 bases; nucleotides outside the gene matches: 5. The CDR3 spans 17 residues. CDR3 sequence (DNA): TGTGCCAGCAGCTTCGCCGGGACAGGGGGCATGAACACTGAAGCTTTCTTT. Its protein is CASSFAGTGGMNTEAFF.

The CDR3 here is CASSSDSSGNQPQHF. The CDR3, as DNA: TGTGCCAGCAGCTCCGACAGCAGCGGCAATCAGCCCCAGCATTTT. The chain joins TRBV6-2 or TRBV6-3 to TRBJ1-5; the D gene is possibly TRBD1 (5 bases). V was clipped by 6 bases and J by 2 bases, with 14 bases between them. Per the germline V gene, CDR1 is MNHEY and CDR2 is SVGEGT. This CDR3 spans 15 amino acids.

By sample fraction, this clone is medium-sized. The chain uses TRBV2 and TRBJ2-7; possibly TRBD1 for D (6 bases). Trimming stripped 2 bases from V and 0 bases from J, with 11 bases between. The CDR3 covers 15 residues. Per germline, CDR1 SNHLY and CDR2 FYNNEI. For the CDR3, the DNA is TGTGCCAGCAGTGAAAGGACAGCCGCCTCCTACGAGCAGTACTTC. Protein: CASSERTAASYEQYF.